These 11 T cell receptor beta chains originate from one sample sequenced in a study of blood T cells in healthy people across ages (dated by TCRdb to the mid-2010s). The library was obtained by 5' RACE. Sequencing was carried out with an Illumina HiSeq 2500. A second roughly 6 to 11 cycle PCR used a sample-barcoded 5' primer and a J-beta primer mix. The raw public reads went through TCRdb reprocessing: fastp at Q25, MiXCR clone calling, in-frame beta chains kept. Every distinct CDR3 protein forms one entry, paired with its most common genes and DNA. The sample records about 1.1 million distinct CDR3 sequences, around two fifths of which are singletons. About an eighth of the sample lies in the top ten. The sequencing sample was made of blood. The source of these receptors is a man between 18 and 29 years old in good health.

The rearrangement links TRBV5-1 to TRBJ2-1; 14 bases map to TRBD2. CDR1 is SGHRS and CDR2 is YFSETQ in the germline V gene. The CDR3 has 14 residues. The ends lost 7 bases at V and 8 bases at J; junction bases unmatched: 5. Here the CDR3 DNA reads TGCGCCAGCTTTCCGGGACTAGCGGGGGATGAGCAGTTCTTC. Translated: CASFPGLAGDEQFF.

J is TRBJ2-5 and V is TRBV20-1; the match to TRBD2 covers 7 bases. The CDR3 sequence is 12 residues long. CDR1 and CDR2 from the germline V gene are DFQATT and SNEGSKA (reference sequence). Trimming took 6 bases from V and 1 from J; bases not matched to a gene: 2. The CDR3 protein is CSAGGVQETQYF. CDR3 nucleotide sequence: TGCAGTGCGGGGGGGGTCCAAGAGACCCAGTACTTC.

This rearrangement joins TRBV28 to TRBJ2-7; D gene unclear. The end of the DNA aligns better with TRBJ2-5, so the J call may be wrong. The CDR3 sequence is 14 residues long. CDR1 is MDHEN, CDR2 SYDVKM, per germline. The CDR3 is CASSLRLVKGTQYF. The CDR3 nucleotides are TGTGCCAGCAGTTTACGGCTAGTAAAAGGGACCCAGTACTTC.

This clonotype came up a few times. The chain uses TRBV7-9 and TRBJ1-4, with 7 bases fitting TRBD1. V was clipped by 2 bases and J by 8 bases; unmatched bases: 11. The CDR3 is 16 residues long. Germline CDR1 reads SEHNR; CDR2 reads FQNEAQ (reference sequence). DNA for the CDR3: TGTGCCAGCAGCTTATTTGTGGGGACAGTCGAGGAAAAACTGTTTTTT. Residues: CASSLFVGTVEEKLFF.

The table lists this clonotype with a count of one. The chain has TRBV27 and TRBJ2-2, with D perhaps TRBD2 (6 bases). Germline CDR1 is MNHEY and CDR2 is SMNVEV (reference sequence). Deletions cut 10 bases from V and 3 bases from J, with 18 bases between. The CDR3 totals 15 residues. CDR3 DNA: TGTGCCACCATGAGCGGGCTAGAGGACACCGGGGAGCTGTTTTTT. This translates into CATMSGLEDTGELFF.

For this clonotype: As the CDR3 is not closed by the conserved phenylalanine or tryptophan, this likely results from a read error. The V and J genes are TRBV5-1 and TRBJ2-5; D unresolved. CDR1 is SGHRS and CDR2 is YFSETQ in the germline V gene. CDR3 length: 13 amino acids. Deletions cut 3 bases from V and 5 bases from J, with 11 bases between. The CDR3 sequence is CASSSSSRETQYL. CDR3 in DNA: TGCGCCAGCAGCTCGAGCAGTCGGGAGACCCAGTACTTA.

The table lists this clonotype with a count of one. The V and J genes are TRBV20-1 and TRBJ2-3; no definite D call. CDR3 length: 15 amino acids. Trimming took off 6 bases at V and 9 bases at J, with 25 bases between the two ends. Germline loops: CDR1 DFQATT, CDR2 SNEGSKA (reference sequence). The CDR3 spells CSAPPTGSTQETQYF. Written as DNA, the CDR3 is TGCAGTGCGCCACCCACGGGTTCCACCCAAGAGACGCAGTATTTT.

CDR3 bases: TGTGCCAGCAGTTTGATGATTGACAGGGTAGAAGGGTACAATGAGCAGTACTTC. Its translation is CASSLMIDRVEGYNEQYF. The chain has TRBV6-5 and TRBJ2-7, with TRBD1 matching 7 bases. The junction had 22 bases not matched to a gene; V was cut back by 4 bases and J by 7 bases. Looked up from germline, CDR1 is MNHEY and CDR2 is SVGAGI. This CDR3 has 18 amino acids.

The J gene is TRBJ2-7, the V gene TRBV7-2, with D maybe TRBD2 (7 bases). The V gene lost 3 bases and the J gene lost 2 bases, with 14 bases spanning the gap. This CDR3 is built from 15 residues. Germline lookup yields CDR1 SGHTA and CDR2 FQGNSA. This CDR3 is CASSFSGGGAYEQYF. CDR3 nucleotide sequence: TGTGCCAGCAGCTTCTCTGGGGGGGGCGCCTACGAGCAGTACTTC. The full variable domain, in which reference TRBV7-2 and TRBJ2-7 provide the parts outside the CDR3, is GAGVSQSPSNKVTEKGKDVELRCDPISGHTALYWYRQSLGQGLEFLIYFQGNSAPDKSGLPSDRFSAERTGGSVSTLTIQRTQQEDSAVYLCASSFSGGGAYEQYFGPGTRLTVT.

The J gene is TRBJ2-5, the V gene TRBV21-1; the D call of TRBD2 is as the table states it, not checked on the DNA. TRBV21-1 represents a pseudogene. The CDR3 extends over 15 amino acids. For the CDR3, the DNA is TGTGCCAGCAGCAAAAGGCTAGCGGGTTACAATGAGCAGTACTTC. Translated: CASSKRLAGYNEQYF.

A few counts support this clonotype. This chain uses TRBV4-3 with TRBJ2-2, with D possibly matching TRBD2 (5 bases). This CDR3 contains 16 residues. Trimming stripped 3 bases from V and 0 bases from J, with 11 bases between. Germline CDR1 LGHNA, CDR2 YSLEER. The CDR3 DNA reads TGCGCCAGCAGCCATGGCGGACTTTCGAACACCGGGGAGCTGTTTTTT. Its protein is CASSHGGLSNTGELFF.